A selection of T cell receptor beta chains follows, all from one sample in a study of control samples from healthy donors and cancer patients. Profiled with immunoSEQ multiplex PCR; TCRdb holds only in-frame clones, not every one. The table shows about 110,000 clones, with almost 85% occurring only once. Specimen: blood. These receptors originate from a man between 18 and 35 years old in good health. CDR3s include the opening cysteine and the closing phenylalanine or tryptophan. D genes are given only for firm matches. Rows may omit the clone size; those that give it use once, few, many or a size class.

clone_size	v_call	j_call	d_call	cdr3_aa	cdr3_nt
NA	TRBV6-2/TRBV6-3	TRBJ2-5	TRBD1	CASSSLRDRGETQYF	TGTGCCAGCAGTAGCCTCCGGGACAGGGGTGAGACCCAGTACTTC
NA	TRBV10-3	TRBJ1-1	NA	CAISARGSPEAFF	TGTGCCATCAGCGCCAGGGGATCTCCTGAAGCTTTCTTT
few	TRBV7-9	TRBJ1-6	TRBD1	CASSTWTGRVYNSPLHF	TGTGCCAGCAGCACTTGGACAGGGCGGGTCTATAATTCACCCCTCCACTTT
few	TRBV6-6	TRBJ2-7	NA	CASSYGGSYEQYF	TGTGCCAGCAGTTACGGAGGCAGCTACGAGCAGTACTTC
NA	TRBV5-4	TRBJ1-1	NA	CASSVSVGARGEAFF	TGTGCCAGCAGCGTCTCAGTGGGGGCGCGGGGTGAAGCTTTCTTT
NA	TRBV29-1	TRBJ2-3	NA	CSVWPGESTDTQYF	TGCAGCGTTTGGCCGGGAGAGAGCACAGATACGCAGTATTTT
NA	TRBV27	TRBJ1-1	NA	CASWNGQGGAFF	TGTGCCAGCTGGAATGGGCAGGGAGGGGCTTTCTTT
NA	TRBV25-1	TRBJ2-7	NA	CASRPDVGYEQYF	TGTGCCAGCAGGCCGGACGTGGGTTACGAGCAGTACTTC
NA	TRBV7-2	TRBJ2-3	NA	CASSLAHSTDTQYF	TGTGCCAGCAGCTTAGCGCACAGCACAGATACGCAGTATTTT
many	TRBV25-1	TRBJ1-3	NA	CASSEKDSGNTIYF	TGTGCCAGCAGTGAAAAAGACTCTGGAAACACCATATATTTT
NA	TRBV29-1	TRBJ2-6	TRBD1	CSVGDRSSGANVLTF	TGCAGCGTGGGGGACAGATCGTCTGGGGCCAACGTCCTGACTTTC
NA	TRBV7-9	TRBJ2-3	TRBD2	CASSSGTSGGPYTDTQYF	TGTGCCAGCAGCTCGGGGACTAGCGGGGGACCTTACACAGATACGCAGTATTTT